The 21 T cell receptor beta chains in this list originate from one sample, sequenced in a study of Ad26.COV2.S vaccination and SARS-CoV-2 variants. The treatment is: 15 to 20 received Ad26.COV2.S at low or high dose, single or two shots; 5 received placebo; per-sample allocation not given. It was on day 63 after the first vaccine or placebo injection that samples were taken. This table comes from immunoSEQ multiplex PCR, and its TCRdb copy is limited to in-frame clones, with some not included. The sample gives over 450,000 clones, about 88% of which show up once; approximately 1.7% is in the top ten. The starting material was peripheral blood, obtained in a trial of Ad26.COV2.S vaccine versus placebo. These receptors were collected from a person between 18 and 60 years old who received the Ad26.COV2.S COVID-19 vaccine or a placebo.

The rearrangement uses TRBV19 and TRBJ2-1; 10 bases align to TRBD2. The junction had 11 bases not matched to a gene; V was cut back by 3 bases and J by 15 bases. The CDR3 extends over 14 amino acids. The germline V gene has CDR1 LNHDA and CDR2 SQIVND (reference sequence). CDR3 residues: CASSIPTQAGGLFF. The CDR3 region has the DNA TGTGCCAGTAGTATTCCCACTCAAGCGGGGGGGTTGTTCTTC.

J is TRBJ1-5 and V is TRBV4-1; possible D gene TRBD1, 5 bases. Germline V gene data show CDR1 as MGHRA and CDR2 as YSYEKL. CDR3 size: 20 residues. Trimming shortened V by 5 bases and J by 0 bases, and 26 bases separated the two germline ends. DNA for the CDR3: TGCGCCAGCAGCTCCCATCCCCAGGGTTCGAAAGTGTATAGCAATCAGCCCCAGCATTTT. It translates to CASSSHPQGSKVYSNQPQHF.

The chain links TRBV10-3 to TRBJ2-1; 10 bases are shared with TRBD2. The germline CDR1 and CDR2 sequences are ENHRY and SYGVKD. The CDR3 totals 15 residues. V lost 8 bases and J lost 5; bases outside the gene matches: 9. This CDR3 is CAICSGRAINNEQFF. The CDR3 coding sequence is TGTGCCATCTGCAGCGGGAGGGCCATCAACAATGAGCAGTTCTTC.

This chain uses TRBV6-5 with TRBJ1-2; 8 nucleotides match TRBD1. CDR1 is MNHEY, CDR2 SVGAGI, per germline. CDR3 length equals 16 residues. V lost 2 bases to trimming and J lost 6 bases; unmatched junction nucleotides: 11. The CDR3 bases are TGTGCCAGCAGTTACCAGACCGGACAGGGTCGGGATGGCTACACCTTC. Its protein product is CASSYQTGQGRDGYTF.

This clone appeared a few times. The chain joins TRBV2 to TRBJ1-3; D unclear. The CDR3 spans 12 residues. Germline V CDR1 and CDR2: SNHLY, FYNNEI. The V and J ends lost 0 bases and 9 bases respectively, with 6 bases between them. In nucleotides, the CDR3 is TGTGCCAGCAGTGAAGCGGGCCGCACCATATATTTT. Its translation is CASSEAGRTIYF.

To note about this clone: A much larger clone lies a single base off, so this may be a read error. This chain joins TRBV5-1 and TRBJ1-2; 7 nucleotides align to TRBD1. The CDR3 consists of 14 residues. Germline CDR1 is SGHRS and CDR2 is YFSETQ. The V segment lost 0 bases and the J segment 1 base; nucleotides outside the gene matches: 0. CDR3 DNA sequence: TGCGCCAGCAGCTTGGGGGACAGTAACTATGGCTACACCTTC. This sequence encodes CASSLGDSNYGYTF. The full variable domain, rest sourced from reference TRBV5-1 and TRBJ1-2, is KAGVTQTPRYLIKTRGQQVTLSCSPISGHRSVSWYQQTPGQGLQFLFEYFSETQRNKGNFPGRFSGRQFSNSRSEMNVSTLELGDSALYLCASSLGDSNYGYTFGSGTRLTVV.

This chain links TRBV19 with TRBJ2-1; 7 nucleotides line up with TRBD2. Germline CDR1 reads LNHDA; CDR2 reads SQIVND (reference sequence). This CDR3 spans 15 amino acids. V shed 4 bases, J shed 7 bases, and the junction held 10 bases outside the gene matches. The CDR3 nucleotides read TGTGCCAGTAGTACAGAACTAGCGCCGGGGAATGAGCAGTTCTTC. Translation: CASSTELAPGNEQFF.

This rearrangement joins TRBV24-1 to TRBJ2-5; 12 nucleotides agree with TRBD1. The germline V gene encodes CDR1 KGHDR and CDR2 SFDVKD. This CDR3 contains 15 residues. The V and J ends lost 4 bases and 3 bases, in that order; junction bases with no gene match: 2. The CDR3 sequence: CATSEGTGGKETQYF. The CDR3 DNA sequence: TGTGCCACCAGTGAGGGGACAGGGGGCAAAGAGACCCAGTACTTC.

The J gene is TRBJ1-4, the V gene TRBV29-1; 10 bases are shared with TRBD1. This CDR3 has 13 amino acids. Trimming removed 1 base from V and 7 bases from J; junction bases left unmatched: 0. The germline CDR1 and CDR2 sequences are SQVTM and ANQGSEA. CDR3 nucleotide sequence: TGCAGCGTTGAAGGGACAGGGGGTGAAAAACTGTTTTTT. Its translation: CSVEGTGGEKLFF.

This clone appeared a few times. This chain uses TRBV28 with TRBJ1-6, with 8 bases matching TRBD1. Per germline, CDR1 MDHEN and CDR2 SYDVKM. The CDR3 spans 14 residues. V trimming: 6 bases; J trimming: 10 bases; junction bases outside the gene matches: 8. Here the CDR3 reads CASSRTGRWSPLHF. For the CDR3, the DNA is TGTGCCAGCAGCCGGACAGGGCGGTGGTCACCCCTCCACTTT.

The chain links TRBV29-1 to TRBJ2-3, with a weak D call TRBD1 (5 bases). Trimming took off 5 bases at V and 3 bases at J, with 6 bases between the two ends. This CDR3 region has 11 residues. The germline V gene has CDR1 SQVTM and CDR2 ANQGSEA. CDR3 coding DNA: TGCAGCGTTCGGACAACAGATACGCAGTATTTT. Its protein product is CSVRTTDTQYF.

This sequence joins TRBV9 and TRBJ1-5, with unresolved D. Trimming left V 0 bases short and J 4 bases short, with 8 bases between. Germline assignment: CDR1 SGDLS and CDR2 YYNGEE. The CDR3 length is 14 residues. This CDR3 reads CASSVGAENQPQHF. The CDR3 coding sequence is TGTGCCAGCAGCGTAGGGGCAGAGAATCAGCCCCAGCATTTT.

Remarks on this clone: Other DNA sequences of this sample code for an identical CDR3. The rearrangement links TRBV5-1 to TRBJ1-2, with 10 bases identical to TRBD1. This CDR3 is 14 amino acids long. The V and J ends lost 4 bases and 2 bases, in that order; junction bases with no gene match: 2. Germline assignment: CDR1 SGHRS and CDR2 YFSETQ. CDR3 bases: TGCGCCAGCAGCCGGACAGGGGGAAACTATGGCTACACCTTC. Protein product: CASSRTGGNYGYTF.

The rearrangement uses TRBV5-4 and TRBJ1-2, with 10 bases that match TRBD1. Germline CDR1 reads SGHNT; CDR2 reads YYREEE (reference sequence). The ends lost 5 bases at V and 3 bases at J; junction bases unmatched: 7. This CDR3 is 15 amino acids long. The DNA for the CDR3 is TGTGCCAGCAGGCGCGATGGGACAGGGGACTATGGCTACACCTTC. It specifies CASRRDGTGDYGYTF.

This clone was found once. The V and J genes are TRBV7-2 and TRBJ2-2; tentatively, D is TRBD2 (6 bases). Germline CDR1 reads SGHTA; CDR2 reads FQGNSA. CDR3 length: 15 amino acids. The V end was cut by 1 base, the J end by 3 bases, with 9 bases between. The CDR3 nucleotides are TGTGCCAGCAGCTTAGTCGGGGGATACACCGGGGAGCTGTTTTTT. Residues: CASSLVGGYTGELFF.

The chain carries TRBV5-6 and TRBJ1-5, with D possibly being TRBD1 (5 bases). V was clipped by 4 bases and J by 9 bases, with 17 bases between them. This CDR3 spans 14 amino acids. Germline V lookup: CDR1 SGHDT, CDR2 YYEEEE. CDR3 nucleotide sequence: TGTGCCAGCAGCGGGAGGGGAAGCCGGCGGCCCCAGCATTTT. Protein: CASSGRGSRRPQHF.

The gene calls are TRBV5-1 and TRBJ2-7; tentatively, D is TRBD1 (6 bases). With 6 bases removed from V and 3 bases from J, the gap between germline ends came to 16 bases. Per the germline V gene, CDR1 is SGHRS and CDR2 is YFSETQ. This CDR3 contains 14 residues. CDR3 sequence reads: CASTPLTGSYEQYF. The CDR3 DNA sequence: TGCGCCAGCACCCCACTGACAGGTAGCTACGAGCAGTACTTC.

This chain joins TRBV5-1 and TRBJ1-2, with D maybe TRBD1 (6 bases). The CDR3 is made up of 15 amino acids. Germline CDR1 is SGHRS and CDR2 is YFSETQ. Trimming shortened V by 0 bases and J by 9 bases, and 18 bases separated the two germline ends. As DNA, the CDR3 is TGCGCCAGCAGCTTGGCCCTTGGGACACAGGGCCGCTACACCTTC. It codes for CASSLALGTQGRYTF.

The chain carries TRBV5-1 and TRBJ2-3; D perhaps matches TRBD1 (5 bases). The V gene's germline CDR1 is SGHRS and CDR2 YFSETQ. The CDR3 runs 15 residues. The ends were cut back, 4 bases at V and 0 bases at J, with 12 bases in the middle. The CDR3 sequence is CASSPDSTSTDTQYF. The DNA of the CDR3 is TGCGCCAGCAGCCCCGACAGCACTAGCACAGATACGCAGTATTTT. Complete variable domain (other parts from reference TRBV5-1 and TRBJ2-3): KAGVTQTPRYLIKTRGQQVTLSCSPISGHRSVSWYQQTPGQGLQFLFEYFSETQRNKGNFPGRFSGRQFSNSRSEMNVSTLELGDSALYLCASSPDSTSTDTQYFGPGTRLTVL.

This rearrangement joins TRBV6-5 to TRBJ2-1; tentatively, D is TRBD1 (5 bases). Per germline, CDR1 MNHEY and CDR2 SVGAGI. The V end lost 7 bases, the J end lost 9 bases, and 13 bases lay between the germline ends. This CDR3 has 12 residues. CDR3: CASTPGWGEQFF. The DNA of the CDR3 is TGTGCCAGCACTCCAGGGTGGGGTGAGCAGTTCTTC.

The chain recombines TRBV7-2 with TRBJ2-7; the D gene is possibly TRBD1 (6 bases). The germline V gene has CDR1 SGHTA and CDR2 FQGNSA. Trimming removed 1 base from V and 3 bases from J, with 13 bases in between. CDR3 length equals 15 residues. The CDR3 DNA reads TGTGCCAGCAGCTTAGAAGTAGGCAGGGGCTACGAGCAGTACTTC. Translation gives CASSLEVGRGYEQYF. Supplemented by reference TRBV7-2 and TRBJ2-7, the full variable domain reads GAGVSQSPSNKVTEKGKDVELRCDPISGHTALYWYRQSLGQGLEFLIYFQGNSAPDKSGLPSDRFSAERTGGSVSTLTIQRTQQEDSAVYLCASSLEVGRGYEQYFGPGTRLTVT.